This T cell receptor beta chain originates from a study of radiotherapy plus CTLA-4 blockade in lung cancer. Germline V gives CDR1 LNHNV, CDR2 YYDKDF (reference sequence). The ends lost 4 bases at V and 2 bases at J; junction bases unmatched: 4. The CDR3 is 15 residues long. Profiled with immunoSEQ multiplex PCR; TCRdb holds only in-frame clones, not every one. The sample consists of tens of thousands of clones, 86% of them appearing once. The receptor's source is a human donor with non-small cell lung cancer whose response to radiotherapy plus ipilimumab could not be evaluated. The V call is TRBV15, the J call TRBJ2-1, with TRBD1 matching over 8 bases. The specimen comprised peripheral blood, sampled from a patient treated with radiotherapy plus ipilimumab. The CDR3: CATSTAGGPYNEQFF. The CDR3 nucleotides read TGTGCCACCAGCACCGCAGGGGGCCCCTACAATGAGCAGTTCTTC.